These 4 T cell receptor beta chains came from one sample sequenced in a study of blood T cell repertoires in COVID-19. Only in-frame clones appear in the TCRdb table, and some are missing; sequencing was by immunoSEQ multiplex PCR. Of about 64,000 clones listed, approximately 83% are singletons. The specimen was peripheral blood. All receptors derive from a man aged 35-49 years with acute or convalescent COVID-19.

The chain links TRBV10-1 to TRBJ1-5; 10 bases are a match to TRBD1. Trimming at V came to 9 bases and at J to 1 base, leaving 18 bases not matched to a gene. Germline CDR1 WNHNN, CDR2 SYGVQD (reference sequence). The CDR3 length is 19 residues. The CDR3 loop is CASQRRPKRGQGSNQPQHF. The CDR3, as DNA: TGCGCCAGTCAGCGAAGACCGAAACGGGGACAGGGGAGCAATCAGCCCCAGCATTTT.

The V call is TRBV7-2, the J call TRBJ2-7; 8 nucleotides agree with TRBD2. The CDR3 loop spans 15 amino acids. The ends lost 5 bases at V and 7 bases at J; junction bases unmatched: 13. Per the germline V gene, CDR1 is SGHTA and CDR2 is FQGNSA. As DNA, the CDR3 is TGTGCCAGCAGCCATTCCCGGGGGGGGGCACGGGAGCAGTACTTC. This translates into CASSHSRGGAREQYF.

This chain links TRBV5-4 with TRBJ1-1; no clear D. The V end was cut by 4 bases, the J end by 1 base, with 8 bases between. The CDR3 runs 13 residues. Germline CDR1 and CDR2: SGHNT and YYREEE (reference sequence). CDR3 in DNA: TGTGCCAGCAGCATGACACCGAACACTGAAGCTTTCTTT. Translated, it gives CASSMTPNTEAFF.

This chain joins TRBV27 and TRBJ2-1; 15 bases are shared with TRBD2. Germline CDR1 is MNHEY and CDR2 is SMNVEV (reference sequence). Trimming at V came to 7 bases and at J to 8 bases, leaving 9 bases not matched to a gene. The CDR3 extends over 16 amino acids. The CDR3 spells CASTPQGLAGGYEQFF. CDR3 bases: TGTGCCAGCACCCCTCAGGGACTAGCGGGGGGATATGAGCAGTTCTTC.